What follows are 2 T cell receptor beta chains derived from one specimen sequenced in a study of shared clonotypes between healthy human individuals. The table came from immunoSEQ multiplex PCR; TCRdb's copy has only in-frame clones and leaves some out. Of roughly 2 million clones detected, around 95% appear once; the ten largest clones hold around 0.13%. What was sequenced was naive CD4+ T cells sorted from blood. Subset here: CD45RA+ positively selected. Receptors originate from a man between 18 and 35 years old in good health.

A note on this clone: Other DNA sequences of this sample code for an identical CDR3. This chain's CDR3 is CAISEGNYNEQFF. The CDR3 region has the DNA TGTGCCATCAGTGAAGGCAACTACAATGAGCAGTTCTTC. This sequence joins TRBV10-3 and TRBJ2-1; D unclear. Per germline, CDR1 ENHRY and CDR2 SYGVKD. Trimming left V 3 bases short and J 3 bases short, with 6 bases between. This CDR3 is built from 13 residues.

The chain joins TRBV5-1 to TRBJ2-7; 10 positions agree with TRBD1. Germline CDR1 SGHRS, CDR2 YFSETQ. The CDR3 length is 15 residues. V shed 0 bases, J shed 9 bases, and the junction held 9 bases outside the gene matches. The CDR3, as DNA: TGCGCCAGCAGCTTGGAGCCGGGACAGGGGCTCATGCAGTACTTC. Its protein is CASSLEPGQGLMQYF.